The rows below give T cell receptor beta chains drawn from one sample of a study of blood T cells in healthy people across ages. TCRdb processed the 5' RACE reads anew with MiXCR; each CDR3 protein has one entry. Of roughly 800,000 distinct CDR3 sequences listed, roughly 35% are singletons. Sequenced input: blood. The origin of the receptors is a man aged 18 to 30 in good health. CDR3s leave out the opening cysteine and the closing phenylalanine or tryptophan.

J | V | CDR3
TRBJ2-5 | TRBV20-1 | SASFSQETQY
TRBJ2-7 | TRBV6-2/TRBV6-3 | ASNTRQGGYEQY
TRBJ2-3 | TRBV15 | ATSRDGGAADTQY
TRBJ2-1 | TRBV28 | ASSSPTDYNEQF
TRBJ2-1 | TRBV29-1 | SVVNPPLASGGSYNEQF
TRBJ2-5 | TRBV20-1 | SATRGGTQY
TRBJ2-1 | TRBV30 | AWSGDSEQF
TRBJ2-2 | TRBV27 | ASSFGSSRANTGELF
TRBJ2-1 | TRBV7-2 | ASTLAGISYNEQF
TRBJ1-1 | TRBV10-3 | ATQEMNTEAF
TRBJ1-3 | TRBV7-9 | ASSLNPGSPGNTIY
TRBJ1-2 | TRBV29-1 | SVEGQMGGYT
TRBJ2-1 | TRBV6-2/TRBV6-3 | ASRKTARNNEQF
TRBJ1-2 | TRBV20-1 | SARDRRQKTNYGYT
TRBJ1-1 | TRBV7-2 | ASSLNRENTEAF
TRBJ2-1 | TRBV14 | ASSQDSRRASGWDYNEQF
TRBJ1-2 | TRBV2 | ASSQFVQGIGGYT
TRBJ2-7 | TRBV19 | ASSRAGTSSYEQY
TRBJ2-1 | TRBV12-3/TRBV12-4 | ASSYQNNEQF
TRBJ1-5 | TRBV28 | ASSPLQGDMNQPQH